Following are 20 T cell receptor beta chains from one sample sequenced in a study of blood T cell repertoires in COVID-19. Some clones are missing from TCRdb's copy, which holds only in-frame ones; the method was immunoSEQ multiplex PCR. Of roughly 190,000 clones listed, approximately 80% are singletons. The specimen sequenced was peripheral blood. The source is a woman between 65 and 79 years old with COVID-19, enrolled during active disease.

The chain joins TRBV12-3 or TRBV12-4 to TRBJ1-4; D not resolved. V was pared by 3 bases and J by 8 bases, with 10 bases between. The CDR3 runs 13 residues. The CDR3 spells CASSLALVEKLFF. The DNA of the CDR3 is TGTGCCAGCAGTTTGGCCCTTGTGGAAAAACTGTTTTTT.

The chain recombines TRBV20-1 with TRBJ2-1; weak D call: TRBD2 (5 bases). This CDR3 is 11 amino acids long. CDR1 and CDR2 (germline): DFQATT, SNEGSKA (reference sequence). Trimming took off 6 bases at V and 9 bases at J, with 12 bases between the two ends. The CDR3 nucleotides read TGCAGTGCCGGGAAGGGCCGTGAGCAGTTCTTC. Its protein is CSAGKGREQFF.

V is TRBV27 and J is TRBJ2-3; 7 bases line up with TRBD2. The length of the CDR3 is 13 residues. V lost 10 bases and J lost 3; bases outside the gene matches: 7. Germline CDR1 MNHEY, CDR2 SMNVEV (reference sequence). CDR3 DNA sequence: TGTGCCACCGGGGGGTATACGACAGATACGCAGTATTTT. Translated: CATGGYTTDTQYF.

The chain couples TRBV2 to TRBJ1-1; TRBD1 matches at 7 bases. Trimming removed 7 bases from V and 2 bases from J; junction bases left unmatched: 4. The CDR3 covers 13 residues. Germline V CDR1 and CDR2: SNHLY, FYNNEI. CDR3 protein: CASKTGFNTEAFF. The CDR3, as DNA: TGTGCCAGCAAGACAGGGTTCAACACTGAAGCTTTCTTT.

The chain combines TRBV27 with TRBJ1-5; 7 nucleotides align to TRBD1. Looked up from germline, CDR1 is MNHEY and CDR2 is SMNVEV (reference sequence). The junction had 6 bases not matched to a gene; V was cut back by 6 bases and J by 4 bases. The CDR3 spans 14 residues. CDR3 protein: CASSPGTVNQPQHF. The CDR3 region has the DNA TGTGCCAGCAGCCCCGGGACAGTTAATCAGCCCCAGCATTTT.

CDR3 coding DNA: TGTGCCAGCAGCTGGGACAGGAGCACCGGGGAGCTGTTTTTT. It yields the protein CASSWDRSTGELFF. V usage is TRBV5-6 and J usage is TRBJ2-2; 8 positions agree with TRBD1. Trimming took 3 bases from V and 4 from J; bases not matched to a gene: 2. Germline CDR1 SGHDT, CDR2 YYEEEE. The length of the CDR3 is 14 residues.

This chain joins TRBV7-9 and TRBJ2-5, with 7 bases that match TRBD1. J was trimmed by 2 bases and V by 5 bases; bases with no gene match: 5. The germline V gene encodes CDR1 SEHNR and CDR2 FQNEAQ (reference sequence). CDR3 length: 14 residues. The chain's CDR3 is CASSGGQPQETQYF. CDR3 in DNA: TGTGCCAGCAGCGGGGGACAGCCTCAAGAGACCCAGTACTTC.

This chain connects TRBV5-1 to TRBJ2-7; TRBD2 agrees at 11 bases. J lost 3 bases, V lost 4 bases, and 6 bases had no gene match. The germline gives CDR1 SGHRS, CDR2 YFSETQ. The length of the CDR3 is 15 residues. The CDR3 sequence: CASSLGLAGRYEQYF. CDR3 sequence (DNA): TGCGCCAGCAGCCTCGGACTAGCGGGTCGCTACGAGCAGTACTTC.

Of note for this clone: Additional DNA sequences in this sample encode the identical CDR3. CDR3 region: CASSPDRGGNQPQHF. As DNA, the CDR3 is TGTGCCAGCTCACCGGACAGGGGTGGAAATCAGCCCCAGCATTTT. The chain joins TRBV18 to TRBJ1-5; 9 positions match TRBD1. The CDR3 contains 15 residues. The V and J ends lost 3 bases and 4 bases, in that order; junction bases with no gene match: 4. Germline V gene lookup returns CDR1 KGHSH and CDR2 LQKENI.

This chain connects TRBV6-6 to TRBJ2-6; D possibly corresponds to TRBD1 (5 bases). The CDR3 loop spans 16 amino acids. CDR1 is MNHNY and CDR2 is SVGAGI in the germline V gene (reference sequence). Trimming stripped 5 bases from V and 0 bases from J, with 11 bases between. CDR3 nucleotide sequence: TGTGCCAGCAGTGCCCGACAGCGCTCTGGGGCCAACGTCCTGACTTTC. This sequence encodes CASSARQRSGANVLTF.

The rearrangement links TRBV30 to TRBJ1-1, with D possibly being TRBD1 (5 bases). The V and J ends lost 8 bases and 11 bases respectively, with 15 bases between them. Per the germline V gene, CDR1 is GTSNPN and CDR2 is SVGIG (reference sequence). The CDR3 sequence is 10 residues long. The CDR3 DNA sequence: TGTGCCCTGGGAGGGGCCAAGGCTTTCTTT. It encodes CALGGAKAFF. Using reference TRBV30 and TRBJ1-1 for the parts outside the CDR3, the full variable domain is SQTIHQWPATLVQPVGSPLSLECTVEGTSNPNLYWYRQAAGRGLQLLFYSVGIGQISSEVPQNLSASRPQDRQFILSSKKLLLSDSGFYLCALGGAKAFFGQGTRLTVV.

This clone was seen more than once but under ten times. This sequence joins TRBV3-1 (or the pseudogene TRBV3-2) and TRBJ2-7, with 9 positions matching TRBD2. Looked up from germline, CDR1 is LGHDT and CDR2 is YNNKEL (reference sequence). Losses at the gene ends were 4 bases for V and 2 bases for J; bases not matched to a gene: 12. The CDR3 consists of 17 residues. The CDR3 nucleotides read TGTGCCAGCAGCCGGGGTAGCGGGAGAAACGTTCCCTACGAGCAGTACTTC. This codes for CASSRGSGRNVPYEQYF.

The V gene is TRBV19, the J gene TRBJ1-1; the D is unclear. In germline, CDR1 is LNHDA, CDR2 SQIVND (reference sequence). V was clipped by 1 base and J by 0 bases, with 6 bases between them. The CDR3 is made up of 14 amino acids. The CDR3 reads CASSIAYMNTEAFF. The CDR3 DNA reads as TGTGCCAGTAGTATAGCGTACATGAACACTGAAGCTTTCTTT.

This clone has only one observation. This chain connects TRBV5-4 to TRBJ2-1; 8 nucleotides align to TRBD1. Germline V gene lookup returns CDR1 SGHNT and CDR2 YYREEE (reference sequence). V shed 0 bases and J 13 bases; nucleotides not matched to a gene: 3. The CDR3 covers 12 residues. DNA of the CDR3: TGTGCCAGCAGCTTGGGACAGGGGCGTCAGTTCTTC. It is translated as CASSLGQGRQFF. Combining the CDR3 with reference TRBV5-4 and TRBJ2-1 gives the whole variable domain ETGVTQSPTHLIKTRGQQVTLRCSSQSGHNTVSWYQQALGQGPQFIFQYYREEENGRGNFPPRFSGLQFPNYSSELNVNALELDDSALYLCASSLGQGRQFFGPGTRLTVL.

This chain joins TRBV15 and TRBJ1-3; no reliable D call. The CDR3 runs 16 residues. Per the germline V gene, CDR1 is LNHNV and CDR2 is YYDKDF (reference sequence). Trimming took 1 base from V and 0 from J, leaving 10 bases between them. This CDR3 reads CATSRVRPVSGNTIYF. CDR3 nucleotides: TGTGCCACCAGCAGAGTGCGCCCCGTCTCTGGAAACACCATATATTTT.

Here the CDR3 DNA reads TGTGCCATCAGTGAGTCCATCTCCTACGAGCAGTACGTC. Residues: CAISESISYEQYV. This chain connects TRBV10-3 to TRBJ2-7; D not resolved. Deletions cut 0 bases from V and 0 bases from J, with 3 bases between. Germline-derived CDR1 and CDR2 are ENHRY and SYGVKD. The CDR3 consists of 13 residues.

This clone was counted once. V is TRBV20-1 and J is TRBJ1-2; unclear D gene. The ends were cut back, 7 bases at V and 8 bases at J, with 11 bases in the middle. The CDR3 has 10 amino acids. CDR1 is DFQATT and CDR2 is SNEGSKA in the germline V gene (reference sequence). The CDR3 region is CSVAASGYTF. CDR3 in DNA: TGCAGTGTAGCAGCAAGCGGCTACACCTTC.

J is TRBJ1-2 and V is TRBV6-5; tentative D call: TRBD1 (5 bases). The CDR3 has 16 amino acids. Germline assignment: CDR1 MNHEY and CDR2 SVGAGI. The V and J ends lost 0 bases and 3 bases respectively, with 14 bases between them. CDR3 DNA: TGTGCCAGCAGTTACTCGATGCGGGGCGCGGACTATGGCTACACCTTC. As protein: CASSYSMRGADYGYTF.

This sequence joins TRBV28 and TRBJ2-1; D call uncertain. With 2 bases removed from V and 0 bases from J, the gap between germline ends came to 11 bases. This CDR3 has 16 residues. The germline V gene has CDR1 MDHEN and CDR2 SYDVKM. The CDR3 sequence: CASSLAIPSSYNEQFF. In nucleotides, the CDR3 is TGTGCCAGCAGTTTAGCAATTCCGAGCTCCTACAATGAGCAGTTCTTC.

The chain couples TRBV7-9 to TRBJ2-7; possible D gene TRBD1, 6 bases. The V gene lost 7 bases and the J gene lost 6 bases, with 19 bases spanning the gap. The CDR3 is 14 amino acids. Germline V gene lookup returns CDR1 SEHNR and CDR2 FQNEAQ (reference sequence). In nucleotides, the CDR3 is TGTGCCAGCACCGCTGGGCAGGGGTCTGGCGAGCAGTACTTC. Translation gives CASTAGQGSGEQYF.